Shown below are 31 T cell receptor beta chains from a single sample sequenced in a study of T-cell memory formation after mild COVID-19. TCRdb reprocessed the 5' RACE reads via MiXCR and lists one record per CDR3 protein. The sample has 550,000 to 600,000 distinct CDR3 sequences, around 16% seen once; the top ten hold around 7.8%. The specimen sequenced was PBMCs or a T cell subset sorted from them (not recorded which). The origin of the receptors is an adult woman who had mild COVID-19 (a few samples of this study predate the infection). Cell type and time point are not known.

This clonotype has more than one count but fewer than ten. The chain carries TRBV7-9 and TRBJ1-5; D is ambiguous. The CDR3 totals 13 residues. Germline CDR1 SEHNR, CDR2 FQNEAQ (reference sequence). V lost 3 bases and J lost 6, with 9 bases in between. The CDR3, as DNA: TGTGCCAGCAGCTTGGAGGGAACTCAGCCCCAGCATTTT. Translating gives CASSLEGTQPQHF. Drawing the rest from reference TRBV7-9 and TRBJ1-5, the complete variable domain is DTGVSQNPRHKITKRGQNVTFRCDPISEHNRLYWYRQTLGQGPEFLTYFQNEAQLEKSRLLSDRFSAERPKGSFSTLEIQRTEQGDSAMYLCASSLEGTQPQHFGDGTRLSIL.

The CDR3 reads CASDGTGDPNTEAFF. The CDR3 DNA reads as TGTGCCAGCGATGGGACAGGGGATCCGAACACTGAAGCTTTCTTT. The chain uses TRBV7-9 and TRBJ1-1; 10 bases align to TRBD1. Trimming at V came to 8 bases and at J to 1 base, leaving 7 bases not matched to a gene. The germline V gene encodes CDR1 SEHNR and CDR2 FQNEAQ (reference sequence). This CDR3 is 15 amino acids long.

The V gene is TRBV12-3 or TRBV12-4, the J gene TRBJ1-1; 8 bases are shared with TRBD1. The CDR3 is 16 amino acids. V trimming: 7 bases; J trimming: 3 bases; junction bases outside the gene matches: 13. CDR3 nucleotides: TGTGCCAGCAAGCAGTCAGGGGGCGCCTGGTACACTGAAGCTTTCTTT. This sequence encodes CASKQSGGAWYTEAFF.

This clonotype was observed a handful of times. The junction differs from germline at one of its ends, possibly a read error. J is TRBJ2-1 and V is TRBV12-3 or TRBV12-4; 10 bases match TRBD2. CDR3 size: 12 residues. Here the CDR3 reads CASLSGTSDQVF. For the CDR3, the DNA is TGTGCCAGTCTTTCCGGGACTAGCGATCAAGTCTTC.

This clonotype showed up just a few times. V usage is TRBV9 and J usage is TRBJ2-7, with D possibly being TRBD2 (6 bases). Trimming took 2 bases from V and 6 from J, leaving 18 bases between them. This CDR3 is built from 15 residues. Germline assignment: CDR1 SGDLS and CDR2 YYNGEE. The CDR3 DNA sequence: TGTGCCAGCAGCGTCGGAGGGGAGCCCGCCGGCGAGCAGTACTTC. The encoded protein is CASSVGGEPAGEQYF.

V is TRBV18 and J is TRBJ2-5; the match to TRBD1 covers 9 bases. CDR3 length: 16 residues. Germline lookup yields CDR1 KGHSH and CDR2 LQKENI. Losses at the gene ends were 5 bases for V and 2 bases for J; bases not matched to a gene: 9. The CDR3 protein is CASSIAGTGNQETQYF. CDR3 in DNA: TGTGCCAGCTCAATCGCCGGGACAGGGAATCAAGAGACCCAGTACTTC.

In its sample, this clonotype was seen a few times. The gene calls are TRBV24-1 and TRBJ2-1, with TRBD2 matching 7 bases. The germline CDR1 and CDR2 sequences are KGHDR and SFDVKD. The CDR3 has 16 residues. J was trimmed by 3 bases and V by 3 bases; bases with no gene match: 7. As DNA, the CDR3 is TGTGCCACCAGTGATCCCTCGGGCGGGAGCTACAATGAGCAGTTCTTC. It is translated as CATSDPSGGSYNEQFF.

There are many counts of this clonotype. The V gene is TRBV2, the J gene TRBJ2-7, with TRBD1 matching 8 bases. J lost 2 bases, V lost 6 bases, and 6 bases had no gene match. This CDR3 region has 14 residues. Germline V gene lookup returns CDR1 SNHLY and CDR2 FYNNEI. The CDR3 DNA follows: TGTGCCAGCAGAGAACAGGGGGGCCCCTACGAGCAGTACTTC. As protein: CASREQGGPYEQYF. The variable domain in full, completed from reference TRBV2 and TRBJ2-7, reads EPEVTQTPSHQVTQMGQEVILRCVPISNHLYFYWYRQILGQKVEFLVSFYNNEISEKSEIFDDQFSVERPDGSNFTLKIRSTKLEDSAMYFCASREQGGPYEQYFGPGTRLTVT.

The V and J genes are TRBV14 and TRBJ1-4, with D possibly being TRBD1 (5 bases). The CDR3 runs to 17 residues. The germline gives CDR1 SGHDN, CDR2 FVKESK. V was cut by 0 bases and J by 4 bases, with 15 bases left in between. The CDR3 nucleotides are TGTGCCAGCAGCCAAGACCCGGTTCGGACAAGTAATGAAAAACTGTTTTTT. It yields the protein CASSQDPVRTSNEKLFF.

The sample holds many counts of this clonotype. This chain joins TRBV27 and TRBJ1-4; TRBD1 is a possible D gene (6 bases). Germline V gives CDR1 MNHEY, CDR2 SMNVEV (reference sequence). This CDR3 spans 15 amino acids. Trimming took off 8 bases at V and 4 bases at J, with 17 bases between the two ends. The CDR3 is CASRGAGLLNEKLFF. DNA of the CDR3: TGTGCCAGCCGGGGGGCGGGACTACTTAATGAAAAACTGTTTTTT.

This clonotype was detected a few times. The rearrangement uses TRBV7-9 and TRBJ2-7; 8 bases match TRBD2. V gave up 3 bases and J gave up 2 bases; unmatched junction bases: 3. The CDR3 extends over 14 amino acids. The V gene's germline CDR1 is SEHNR and CDR2 FQNEAQ (reference sequence). The CDR3 protein is CASSFAGGAYEQYF. CDR3 coding DNA: TGTGCCAGCAGCTTCGCGGGAGGAGCCTACGAGCAGTACTTC.

The genes are TRBV28 and TRBJ2-7; the D gene is possibly TRBD2 (6 bases). CDR3 size: 15 residues. Germline V gives CDR1 MDHEN, CDR2 SYDVKM. The V end lost 4 bases, the J end lost 2 bases, and 15 bases lay between the germline ends. The CDR3 nucleotides read TGTGCCAGCAGTTATCTAACGGGAGTGACCTACGAGCAGTACTTC. It specifies CASSYLTGVTYEQYF. Looking up the rest from reference TRBV28 and TRBJ2-7 gives the full variable domain: DVKVTQSSRYLVKRTGEKVFLECVQDMDHENMFWYRQDPGLGLRLIYFSYDVKMKEKGDIPEGYSVSREKKERFSLILESASTNQTSMYLCASSYLTGVTYEQYFGPGTRLTVT.

The chain has TRBV7-2 and TRBJ2-7; 9 bases agree with TRBD1. J gave up 4 bases and V 5 bases, and 9 bases lay outside the gene matches. CDR1 is SGHTA, CDR2 FQGNSA, per germline. The CDR3 is 15 residues long. CDR3 sequence reads: CASSPGQGGLYEQYF. The CDR3 DNA follows: TGTGCCAGCAGCCCGGGACAGGGAGGCCTATACGAGCAGTACTTC.

A few counts support this clonotype. The V call is TRBV6-2 or TRBV6-3, the J call TRBJ1-2, with D uncertain. Between the trimmed V and J ends, which lost 1 base and 1 base, there was a span of 7 bases. The CDR3 is made up of 14 amino acids. Looked up from germline, CDR1 is MNHEY and CDR2 is SVGEGT. The CDR3 coding sequence is TGTGCCAGCAGTTACTACACAGATAACTATGGCTACACCTTC. It translates to CASSYYTDNYGYTF.

The table lists this clonotype with a few counts. The V gene is TRBV20-1, the J gene TRBJ1-1; 10 nucleotides match TRBD1. The germline CDR1 and CDR2 sequences are DFQATT and SNEGSKA (reference sequence). This CDR3 comprises 14 residues. With 2 bases clipped from V and 5 bases from J, the junction kept 5 bases outside the gene matches. CDR3 sequence reads: CSARPGTGVTEAFF. The CDR3 nucleotides are TGCAGTGCTAGACCGGGGACAGGGGTAACTGAAGCTTTCTTT.

CDR3 protein: CASSPDGAYNEQFF. The CDR3 DNA follows: TGTGCCAGCAGCCCGGACGGAGCCTACAATGAGCAGTTCTTC. This chain links TRBV7-3 with TRBJ2-1; the D is unclear. Trimming took 5 bases from V and 2 from J, leaving 10 bases between them. The CDR3 is 14 amino acids. Per the germline V gene, CDR1 is SGHTA and CDR2 is FQGTGA.

CDR3 nucleotide sequence: TGTGCCAGCAGCGATGTTGGTCTAAGGGCGCCGGACGAGCAGTACTTC. Encoded protein: CASSDVGLRAPDEQYF. The chain links TRBV5-4 to TRBJ2-7; D is unclear. The CDR3 length is 16 residues. The germline gives CDR1 SGHNT, CDR2 YYREEE (reference sequence). With 4 bases removed from V and 5 bases from J, the gap between germline ends came to 22 bases. The full variable domain, completed using reference TRBV5-4 and TRBJ2-7, is ETGVTQSPTHLIKTRGQQVTLRCSSQSGHNTVSWYQQALGQGPQFIFQYYREEENGRGNFPPRFSGLQFPNYSSELNVNALELDDSALYLCASSDVGLRAPDEQYFGPGTRLTVT.

The chain employs TRBV11-3 and TRBJ2-1, with TRBD2 identical over 8 bases. V was pared by 3 bases and J by 6 bases, with 10 bases of the junction left unmatched. Per germline, CDR1 SGHNT and CDR2 YENEEA. This CDR3 spans 16 amino acids. DNA for the CDR3: TGTGCCAGCAGCTTTCAGCGGGAGCAGAATCGCAATGAGCAGTTCTTC. This encodes CASSFQREQNRNEQFF.

This clonotype was seen only a few times. The chain is built from TRBV20-1 and TRBJ1-5; D remains unclear. Germline CDR1 DFQATT, CDR2 SNEGSKA (reference sequence). V gave up 6 bases and J gave up 0 bases, with 21 bases separating them. This CDR3 region has 17 residues. This chain's CDR3 is CSASRDFSGGSNQPQHF. The CDR3 DNA is TGCAGTGCGAGCCGAGACTTCTCAGGTGGTAGCAATCAGCCCCAGCATTTT.

This chain joins TRBV7-9 and TRBJ2-3; no firm D call. This CDR3 has 15 residues. Germline loops: CDR1 SEHNR, CDR2 FQNEAQ (reference sequence). V gave up 0 bases and J gave up 5 bases, with 12 bases separating them. The CDR3 here is CASSLAQWVGDTQYF. CDR3 coding DNA: TGTGCCAGCAGCTTAGCGCAATGGGTAGGAGATACGCAGTATTTT.

There are a few counts of this clonotype. Here the CDR3 DNA reads TGCAGTGCGCGTTCAGGGTATGGGGAGAACACTGAAGCTTTCTTT. It is translated as CSARSGYGENTEAFF. The J gene is TRBJ1-1, the V gene TRBV20-1; a weak D match, TRBD1 (5 bases). V lost 6 bases and J lost 1, with 18 bases in between. The V gene's germline CDR1 is DFQATT and CDR2 SNEGSKA (reference sequence). The CDR3 runs 15 residues.

This clonotype was observed at least ten times. The chain is built from TRBV7-3 and TRBJ2-2; possible D gene TRBD1, 7 bases. Deletions cut 3 bases from V and 3 bases from J, with 8 bases between. Germline CDR1 is SGHTA and CDR2 is FQGTGA. There are 14 residues in the CDR3. The CDR3 loop is CASSFRGDTGELFF. CDR3 bases: TGTGCCAGCAGCTTCAGGGGGGACACCGGGGAGCTGTTTTTT.

This clonotype was observed a handful of times. J is TRBJ2-2 and V is TRBV7-2; D may be TRBD1 (6 bases). This CDR3 spans 18 amino acids. Trimming took 5 bases from V and 6 from J, leaving 25 bases between them. CDR1 SGHTA and CDR2 FQGNSA come from the germline V gene. Written as DNA, the CDR3 is TGTGCCAGCAGCCGAGCGATAACAGGGAGAAGGATGGCCGGGGAGCTGTTTTTT. Protein product: CASSRAITGRRMAGELFF.

This clonotype has just a few counts. For the CDR3, the DNA is TGTGCCAGCAGCATTCCGGGACAGGGGGCCCACGAGCAGTACTTC. Translation gives CASSIPGQGAHEQYF. The chain has TRBV14 and TRBJ2-7, with 12 bases identical to TRBD1. V lost 5 bases, J lost 5 bases, and 7 bases stayed unmatched. This CDR3 comprises 15 residues. From germline, CDR1 is SGHDN and CDR2 FVKESK.

This clonotype was seen ten or more times. The rearrangement joins TRBV18 to TRBJ1-4; D is possibly TRBD1 (6 bases). The CDR3 is 14 amino acids. The V and J ends lost 5 bases and 3 bases respectively, with 10 bases between them. Germline CDR1 reads KGHSH; CDR2 reads LQKENI. The CDR3 region is CASSTGTANEKLFF. CDR3 coding DNA: TGTGCCAGCTCAACAGGGACGGCTAATGAAAAACTGTTTTTT. The full variable domain, in which reference TRBV18 and TRBJ1-4 provide the parts outside the CDR3, is NAGVMQNPRHLVRRRGQEARLRCSPMKGHSHVYWYRQLPEEGLKFMVYLQKENIIDESGMPKERFSAEFPKEGPSILRIQQVVRGDSAAYFCASSTGTANEKLFFGSGTQLSVL.

The chain carries TRBV5-6 and TRBJ2-1; 7 bases are shared with TRBD2. Germline CDR1 reads SGHDT; CDR2 reads YYEEEE. The CDR3 runs to 17 residues. J lost 4 bases, V lost 4 bases, and 14 bases had no gene match. For the CDR3, the DNA is TGTGCCAGCAGCACTGGGGGGGAAGCCGAGGGATACAATGAGCAGTTCTTC. It yields the protein CASSTGGEAEGYNEQFF.

The sample holds many counts of this clonotype. J is TRBJ2-2 and V is TRBV12-3 or TRBV12-4, with D tentatively TRBD1 (5 bases). There are 13 residues in the CDR3. Trimming pared 8 bases from V and 1 base from J, leaving 8 bases between. The DNA of the CDR3 is TGTGCCAGCCAAAGGGGGAACACCGGGGAGCTGTTTTTT. Protein: CASQRGNTGELFF.

This chain connects TRBV9 to TRBJ2-7, with D possibly TRBD1 on 5 matching bases. This CDR3 region has 14 residues. The V gene lost 0 bases and the J gene lost 2 bases, with 9 bases spanning the gap. The germline V gene has CDR1 SGDLS and CDR2 YYNGEE. The CDR3, as DNA: TGTGCCAGCAGCGTAGAAGCCAGGGCCTACGAGCAGTACTTC. The encoded protein is CASSVEARAYEQYF.

This rearrangement joins TRBV3-1 to TRBJ2-3; D gene unclear. This CDR3 has 13 amino acids. The V end lost 3 bases, the J end lost 4 bases, and 8 bases lay between the germline ends. Germline CDR1 reads LGHDT; CDR2 reads YNNKEL (reference sequence). The CDR3 is CASSQFAADTQYF. The CDR3 nucleotides are TGTGCCAGCAGCCAGTTCGCGGCAGATACGCAGTATTTT.

The chain couples TRBV15 to TRBJ2-1, with unresolved D. This CDR3 contains 9 residues. CDR1 is LNHNV, CDR2 YYDKDF, per germline (reference sequence). With 9 bases removed from V and 5 bases from J, the gap between germline ends came to 2 bases. CDR3: CATDNEQFF. The DNA for the CDR3 is TGTGCCACTGACAATGAGCAGTTCTTC.

This chain joins TRBV5-6 and TRBJ1-3; D is uncertain. V lost 2 bases to trimming and J lost 2 bases, with 14 bases between them. Germline CDR1 reads SGHDT; CDR2 reads YYEEEE. This CDR3 comprises 16 residues. CDR3 DNA: TGTGCCAGCAGCTTCCGACACGAAACCCCTGGAAACACCATATATTTT. This encodes CASSFRHETPGNTIYF.